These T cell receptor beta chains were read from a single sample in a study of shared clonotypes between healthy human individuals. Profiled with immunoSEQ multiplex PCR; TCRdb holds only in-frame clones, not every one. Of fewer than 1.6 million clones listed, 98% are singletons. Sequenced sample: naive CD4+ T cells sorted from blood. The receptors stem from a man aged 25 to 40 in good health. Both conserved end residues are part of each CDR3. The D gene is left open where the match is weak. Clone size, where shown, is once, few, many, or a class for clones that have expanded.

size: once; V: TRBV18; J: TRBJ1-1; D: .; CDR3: CASSPLRGTEAFF; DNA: TGTGCCAGCTCACCGTTGAGGGGCACTGAAGCTTTCTTT
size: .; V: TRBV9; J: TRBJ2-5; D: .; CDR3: CASSVFGSQETQYF; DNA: TGTGCCAGCAGCGTATTTGGCAGTCAAGAGACCCAGTACTTC
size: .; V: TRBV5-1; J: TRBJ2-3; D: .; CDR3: CASSLTQGKDTQYF; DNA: TGCGCCAGCAGCTTGACCCAGGGGAAAGATACGCAGTATTTT
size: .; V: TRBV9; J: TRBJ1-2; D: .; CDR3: CASSPDARGSVYGYTF; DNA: TGTGCCAGCAGCCCCGACGCGCGTGGGTCAGTCTATGGCTACACCTTC
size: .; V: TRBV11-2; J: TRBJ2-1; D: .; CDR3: CASSDSGRYNEQFF; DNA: TGTGCCAGCAGCGACAGCGGGCGCTACAATGAGCAGTTCTTC
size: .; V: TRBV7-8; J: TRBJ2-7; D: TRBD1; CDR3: CASSPKPGTGRNEQYF; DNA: TGTGCCAGCAGCCCAAAACCCGGGACAGGGAGAAACGAGCAGTACTTC
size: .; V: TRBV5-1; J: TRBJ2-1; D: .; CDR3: CASSLGLAHNEQFF; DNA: TGCGCCAGCAGCCTGGGGCTAGCCCACAATGAGCAGTTCTTC
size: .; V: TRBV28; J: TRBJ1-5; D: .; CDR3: CAVRGDHTYSNQPQHF; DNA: TGTGCGGTACGGGGGGACCACACTTATAGCAATCAGCCCCAGCATTTT
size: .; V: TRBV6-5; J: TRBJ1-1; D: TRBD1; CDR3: CASRPPGTAVTEAFF; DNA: TGTGCCAGCAGGCCTCCCGGGACAGCGGTCACTGAAGCTTTCTTT
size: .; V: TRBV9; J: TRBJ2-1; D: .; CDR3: CASSVGLEQFF; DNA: TGTGCCAGCAGCGTAGGGCTAGAGCAGTTCTTC
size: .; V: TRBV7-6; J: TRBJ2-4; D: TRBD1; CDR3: CASSLGQGVDKNIQYF; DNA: TGTGCCAGCAGCTTAGGGCAGGGGGTTGACAAAAACATTCAGTACTTC
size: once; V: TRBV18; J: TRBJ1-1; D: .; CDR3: CASSPGQAMSTEAFF; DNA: TGTGCCAGCTCACCAGGACAAGCGATGAGCACTGAAGCTTTCTTT
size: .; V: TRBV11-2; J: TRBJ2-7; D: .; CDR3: CASSLEFSRRPNEQYF; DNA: TGTGCCAGCAGCTTAGAATTTAGCAGACGCCCGAACGAGCAGTACTTC
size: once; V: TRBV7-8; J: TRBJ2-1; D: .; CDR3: CASSLGGGVYNEQFF; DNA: TGTGCCAGCAGCTTAGGTGGCGGGGTCTACAATGAGCAGTTCTTC
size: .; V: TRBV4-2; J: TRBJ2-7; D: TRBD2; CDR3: CASSQRGLAGSRYEQYF; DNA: TGTGCCAGCAGCCAGAGAGGACTAGCGGGATCCCGCTACGAGCAGTACTTC
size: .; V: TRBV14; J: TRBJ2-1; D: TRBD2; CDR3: CASSQFGRADNEQFF; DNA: TGTGCCAGCAGCCAATTCGGGAGGGCTGACAATGAGCAGTTCTTC
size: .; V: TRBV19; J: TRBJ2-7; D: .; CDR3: CASKYVAGAAYEQYF; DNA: TGTGCCAGTAAATATGTGGCGGGGGCCGCCTACGAGCAGTACTTC
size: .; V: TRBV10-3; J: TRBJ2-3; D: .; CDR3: CAISAKGSTDTQYF; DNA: TGTGCCATCAGTGCAAAGGGTTCCACAGATACGCAGTATTTT
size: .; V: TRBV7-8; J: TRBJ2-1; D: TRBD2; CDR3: CASSLYGGVTYNEQFF; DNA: TGTGCCAGCAGCCTATATGGGGGGGTCACCTACAATGAGCAGTTCTTC
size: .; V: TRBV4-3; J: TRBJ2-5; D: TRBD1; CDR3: CASSPSDRGRETQYF; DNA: TGCGCCAGCAGCCCGTCGGACAGGGGAAGGGAGACCCAGTACTTC